This T cell receptor (beta chain) was sequenced in a study of blood T cell repertoires in COVID-19. Overall study: Researchers got acute and convalescent COVID-19 samples from the United States, Italy and Spain. T cells, B-cell-depleted T cells, or PBMCs supplied cDNA or gDNA.

This CDR3 contains 16 residues. Germline loops: CDR1 MDHEN, CDR2 SYDVKM. The V gene end was trimmed by 6 bases and the J gene end by 0 bases; junction bases not matched to a gene: 6. Profiled with immunoSEQ multiplex PCR; TCRdb holds only in-frame clones, not every one. The sample yields about 85,000 clones, 90% seen once. The TCR originated in a woman aged 80 or older with active or convalescent COVID-19. The sequenced material came from peripheral blood. The V call is TRBV28, the J call TRBJ2-1; the match to TRBD2 covers 9 bases. The CDR3 region is CASSTTSGGSYNEQFF. The CDR3 nucleotides are TGTGCCAGCAGCACGACTAGCGGAGGCTCCTACAATGAGCAGTTCTTC.